This T cell receptor beta chain was recorded in a study of T cells in Graves' hyperthyroidism and ophthalmopathy. What was amplified from RNA transcripts were TCR beta CDR3 regions. HTBI primers were employed in a first-round RT-PCR of the TCR CDR3. TCRdb re-derived calls from the multiplex PCR reads in MiXCR, one entry per CDR3 protein. The sample has 350,000 to 400,000 distinct CDR3 sequences; about 15% are singletons. The CDR3 spans 15 residues. The ends lost 1 base at V and 5 bases at J; junction bases unmatched: 3. This clonotype was recorded at least ten times. The chain recombines TRBV12-3 or TRBV12-4 with TRBJ2-7, with 12 bases identical to TRBD1. This clonotype was sampled from a woman aged 30 to 39 with Graves' hyperthyroidism. Sample: blood. The chain's CDR3 is CASSLGGTGGNEQYF. The CDR3 region has the DNA TGTGCCAGCAGTTTAGGAGGGACAGGGGGCAACGAGCAGTACTTC.